The present TCR beta chain was sequenced within a study of T-cell memory formation after mild COVID-19. The CDR3 loop spans 15 amino acids. CDR1 and CDR2 (germline): MGHRA, YSYEKL. Trimming removed 4 bases at V and 1 base at J, with 14 bases between. Notes on the study in general: What remained unconfirmed was the SARS-CoV-2 specificity of second-wave clones peaking on day 37.

TCRdb re-analysed the 5' RACE reads in MiXCR, keeping a single row per CDR3 protein. The table has 160,000 or so distinct CDR3 sequences, roughly 28% seen once; the top ten hold 12%. This clonotype was seen only a few times. The antigen remains unidentified. This TCR was recovered from an adult woman who had mild COVID-19 (a few samples of this study predate the infection). Cell type and time point are not known. Sequencing used PBMCs or a T cell subset sorted from them (not recorded which). The chain is built from TRBV4-1 and TRBJ2-7; either TRBD1 or TRBD2 may fit D (5 bases each). CDR3 sequence reads: CASSPRGLLSYEQYF. The CDR3 DNA reads as TGCGCCAGCAGCCCCCGGGGCCTCCTTTCCTACGAGCAGTACTTC.